A single sample is the source of the 30 T cell receptor beta chains below, sequenced in a study of early T cells in non-severe SARS-CoV-2 infection. Each CDR3 protein gets one entry after TCRdb re-called the 5' RACE reads with MiXCR. The data show more than 80,000 distinct CDR3 sequences, with approximately 14% seen just once and approximately 7.5% held by the top ten. Material: whole blood. These receptors were obtained from an adult who was a healthcare worker with PCR-confirmed SARS-CoV-2 infection or an uninfected control (not recorded which).

This clonotype has a handful of counts. V is TRBV2 and J is TRBJ2-7; perhaps TRBD1 as D (6 bases). CDR3 size: 15 residues. Germline V gene sequence: CDR1 SNHLY, CDR2 FYNNEI. Trimming pared 2 bases from V and 2 bases from J, leaving 13 bases between. The CDR3 coding sequence is TGTGCCAGCAGTGAACAGGGGACCCGGACCTACGAGCAGTACTTC. Its translation: CASSEQGTRTYEQYF.

This sequence joins TRBV27 and TRBJ2-2; D perhaps matches TRBD2 (6 bases). This CDR3 contains 15 residues. CDR1 is MNHEY and CDR2 is SMNVEV in the germline V gene (reference sequence). Trimming left V 6 bases short and J 8 bases short, with 19 bases between. CDR3 protein: CASRPGPEGRGELFF. The CDR3 nucleotides read TGTGCCAGCAGACCGGGTCCGGAGGGAAGGGGGGAGCTGTTTTTT.

Note on this clonotype: A read error may account for a junction end that differs from germline. The chain couples TRBV19 to TRBJ2-6; 7 bases map to TRBD1. The CDR3 sequence is 16 residues long. Germline assignment: CDR1 LNHDA and CDR2 SQIVND (reference sequence). The CDR3 sequence is CASSRDTGAGVNVLTF. For the CDR3, the DNA is TGTGCCAGTAGTAGGGATACAGGGGCTGGGGTCAACGTCCTGACTTTC.

This clonotype is a singleton in its sample. The chain uses TRBV6-2 or TRBV6-3 and TRBJ1-1; D is ambiguous. Germline CDR1 reads MNHEY; CDR2 reads SVGEGT. The CDR3 consists of 16 residues. V was cut by 5 bases and J by 2 bases, with 18 bases left in between. The CDR3 is CASSTIPPGINTEAFF. In DNA, the CDR3 is TGTGCCAGCAGTACGATTCCCCCGGGCATAAACACTGAAGCTTTCTTT.

The rearrangement uses TRBV11-2 and TRBJ2-1; 9 nucleotides match TRBD2. The J segment lost 5 bases and the V segment lost 5 bases, leaving 7 bases of the junction unmatched. This CDR3 has 15 residues. Germline values: CDR1 SGHAT, CDR2 FQNNGV. The CDR3 loop is CASSPGLAGNNEQFF. Written as DNA, the CDR3 is TGTGCCAGCAGCCCCGGGCTAGCGGGAAACAATGAGCAGTTCTTC.

This clonotype is medium-sized (0.01 to 0.1%). The DNA of the CDR3 is TGCCTCGCTATAGGCAGGCAGGACACTGAAGCTTTCTTT. Translation gives CLAIGRQDTEAFF. The chain has TRBV20-1 and TRBJ1-1, with D hard to call. This CDR3 spans 13 amino acids. The V gene's germline CDR1 is DFQATT and CDR2 SNEGSKA (reference sequence).

This chain uses TRBV28 with TRBJ1-6; maybe TRBD1 (6 bases). Germline lookup yields CDR1 MDHEN and CDR2 SYDVKM. CDR3 size: 15 residues. The V end lost 4 bases, the J end lost 10 bases, and 17 bases lay between the germline ends. As DNA, the CDR3 is TGTGCCAGCAGTTACGGACAGTTCCACGGGTCACCCCTCCACTTT. It encodes CASSYGQFHGSPLHF.

This clonotype has a count of ten or more. The gene calls are TRBV28 and TRBJ2-7; TRBD2 aligns across 7 bases. CDR3 size: 14 residues. The germline V gene encodes CDR1 MDHEN and CDR2 SYDVKM. J gave up 3 bases and V 4 bases, and 6 bases lay outside the gene matches. This CDR3 reads CASSYGLAVYEQYF. The CDR3 bases are TGTGCCAGCAGTTATGGGCTAGCGGTCTACGAGCAGTACTTC.

This clonotype was detected a few times. CDR3 bases: TGCGCCAGCAGCTTGGGCCGCCAAGAGACCCAGTACTTC. Translating gives CASSLGRQETQYF. The chain has TRBV5-1 and TRBJ2-5, with D uncertain. Germline CDR1 and CDR2: SGHRS and YFSETQ. The CDR3 contains 13 residues. V lost 0 bases to trimming and J lost 1 base, with 4 bases between them.

This clonotype was observed at least ten times. This rearrangement joins TRBV4-1 to TRBJ2-1; 12 bases line up with TRBD2. After removal of 4 bases from V and 3 bases from J, the junction contained 4 bases not matched to a gene. Germline V gene sequence: CDR1 MGHRA, CDR2 YSYEKL. The CDR3 has 16 residues. Here the CDR3 reads CASSLPGLAGYNEQFF. CDR3 in DNA: TGCGCCAGCAGCCTTCCGGGACTAGCGGGCTACAATGAGCAGTTCTTC.

This chain links TRBV5-1 with TRBJ1-5, with TRBD1 identical over 8 bases. This CDR3 contains 14 residues. Trimming took 5 bases from V and 7 from J; bases not matched to a gene: 8. Germline assignment: CDR1 SGHRS and CDR2 YFSETQ. In DNA form, the CDR3 reads TGCGCCAGCAGTCATGGGACAGGTCGGCAGCCCCAGCATTTT. Amino acid sequence: CASSHGTGRQPQHF.

V usage is TRBV9 and J usage is TRBJ2-7; the D is unclear. The germline CDR1 and CDR2 sequences are SGDLS and YYNGEE. Trimming removed 0 bases from V and 0 bases from J, with 7 bases in between. CDR3 length equals 14 residues. The CDR3 loop is CASSVVDSSYEQYF. CDR3 in DNA: TGTGCCAGCAGCGTAGTAGATAGCTCCTACGAGCAGTACTTC.

This clonotype has a handful of counts. The V and J genes are TRBV27 and TRBJ2-7; D might be TRBD2 (5 bases). CDR1 is MNHEY, CDR2 SMNVEV, per germline (reference sequence). Trimming shortened V by 2 bases and J by 3 bases, and 17 bases separated the two germline ends. This CDR3 is 16 amino acids long. The CDR3 loop is CASSLELAAVSYEQYF. As DNA, the CDR3 is TGTGCCAGCAGTTTAGAATTAGCAGCGGTAAGCTACGAGCAGTACTTC.

This clonotype was observed a few times. Here the CDR3 DNA reads TGTGCCAGCAGTCAGCTAAGCGGGAGGGCCCCAGATACGCAGTATTTT. Translated: CASSQLSGRAPDTQYF. J is TRBJ2-3 and V is TRBV28, with 10 bases fitting TRBD2. This CDR3 is 16 amino acids long. In germline, CDR1 is MDHEN, CDR2 SYDVKM. With 5 bases clipped from V and 4 bases from J, the junction kept 9 bases outside the gene matches.

This clonotype was picked up many times. The chain combines TRBV7-9 with TRBJ2-1; 10 bases are a match to TRBD1. The ends lost 2 bases at V and 5 bases at J; junction bases unmatched: 9. In germline, CDR1 is SEHNR, CDR2 FQNEAQ (reference sequence). The CDR3 is made up of 17 amino acids. DNA of the CDR3: TGTGCCAGCAGCTTATTCCCCCGGGACAGGGGAAACAATGAGCAGTTCTTC. This gives the protein CASSLFPRDRGNNEQFF.

This clonotype has a count of ten or more. The J gene is TRBJ2-1, the V gene TRBV13, with D tentatively TRBD2 (5 bases). Between the trimmed V and J ends, which lost 5 bases and 2 bases, there was a span of 13 bases. The CDR3 has 15 amino acids. Germline V CDR1 and CDR2: PRHDT, FYEKMQ (reference sequence). Written as DNA, the CDR3 is TGTGCCAGCAGCCCGCGTGCCGGGGCCTACAATGAGCAGTTCTTC. This gives the protein CASSPRAGAYNEQFF.

The chain uses TRBV7-9 and TRBJ2-1; 9 positions match TRBD2. The V and J ends lost 1 base and 14 bases, in that order; junction bases with no gene match: 12. Germline-derived CDR1 and CDR2 are SEHNR and FQNEAQ (reference sequence). The CDR3 extends over 15 amino acids. The CDR3 sequence is CASSLEGLAGASEFF. For the CDR3, the DNA is TGTGCCAGCAGCTTAGAAGGATTAGCGGGAGCGTCAGAGTTCTTC.

The rearrangement uses TRBV5-1 and TRBJ1-2; D remains ambiguous. V shed 4 bases and J shed 2 bases, with 15 bases lying between them. The CDR3 has 15 amino acids. Looked up from germline, CDR1 is SGHRS and CDR2 is YFSETQ. The DNA for the CDR3 is TGCGCCAGCAGCCAACATATCGAAGCGAACTATGGCTACACCTTC. Protein sequence: CASSQHIEANYGYTF.

This clonotype was detected a few times. The chain employs TRBV11-2 and TRBJ2-4; 10 positions match TRBD2. The CDR3 spans 15 residues. The germline V gene has CDR1 SGHAT and CDR2 FQNNGV. After removal of 5 bases from V and 8 bases from J, the junction contained 9 bases not matched to a gene. The CDR3 region is CASSPSLAGNDIQYF. The CDR3 region has the DNA TGTGCCAGCAGCCCCTCACTAGCGGGAAACGACATTCAGTACTTC.

This clonotype appeared a few times. The rearrangement uses TRBV28 and TRBJ1-2; no reliable D call. This CDR3 comprises 15 residues. V lost 2 bases and J 3 bases, leaving 13 bases between the germline ends. Germline CDR1 is MDHEN and CDR2 is SYDVKM. In DNA form, the CDR3 reads TGTGCCAGCAGTTTAGGCCGGGATGACTACTATGGCTACACCTTC. It specifies CASSLGRDDYYGYTF.

The rearrangement uses TRBV11-2 and TRBJ2-3; TRBD2 might be the D (6 bases). The length of the CDR3 is 14 residues. The V gene lost 6 bases and the J gene lost 1 base, with 11 bases spanning the gap. The germline V gene encodes CDR1 SGHAT and CDR2 FQNNGV. In nucleotides, the CDR3 is TGTGCCAGCAGTCTGAGCGGGCGCACAGATACGCAGTATTTT. Amino acids: CASSLSGRTDTQYF.

The V gene is TRBV11-2, the J gene TRBJ2-5; 9 nucleotides agree with TRBD2. Unmatched junction bases numbered 16, after V lost 3 bases and J lost 5 bases. CDR3 length: 18 amino acids. Germline-derived CDR1 and CDR2 are SGHAT and FQNNGV. The CDR3 loop reads CASSFPRGPSGMGETQYF. The CDR3 DNA reads as TGTGCCAGCAGCTTCCCCCGAGGCCCTAGCGGGATGGGGGAGACCCAGTACTTC.

This clonotype was seen once. The chain is built from TRBV7-2 and TRBJ2-2, with D uncertain. With 5 bases removed from V and 7 bases from J, the gap between germline ends came to 8 bases. CDR3 length: 12 amino acids. Germline V lookup: CDR1 SGHTA, CDR2 FQGNSA. The CDR3 sequence: CASSQSHGELFF. CDR3 nucleotides: TGTGCCAGCAGCCAAAGCCACGGGGAGCTGTTTTTT.

This clonotype showed up many times. DNA for the CDR3: TGCAGCCCCCCTAAATTGAGCACAGATACGCAGTATTTT. It translates to CSPPKLSTDTQYF. The V gene is TRBV20-1, the J gene TRBJ2-3; D is ambiguous. CDR1 DFQATT and CDR2 SNEGSKA come from the germline V gene (reference sequence). The CDR3 has 13 residues.

This clonotype turned up a few times. The chain has TRBV7-9 and TRBJ2-1, with TRBD2 as a possible D gene (5 bases). Germline V gene lookup returns CDR1 SEHNR and CDR2 FQNEAQ (reference sequence). The CDR3 loop spans 15 amino acids. The V end lost 4 bases, the J end lost 8 bases, and 18 bases lay between the germline ends. CDR3 protein: CASSSAGKQVDEQFF. In nucleotides, the CDR3 is TGTGCCAGCAGCTCGGCCGGGAAGCAGGTCGATGAGCAGTTCTTC.

This clonotype was picked up a small number of times. V usage is TRBV6-5 and J usage is TRBJ2-7; 7 nucleotides match TRBD2. V was clipped by 6 bases and J by 0 bases; unmatched bases: 11. Germline V lookup: CDR1 MNHEY, CDR2 SVGAGI. CDR3 length: 16 residues. The CDR3 DNA follows: TGTGCCAGCAGCCGGATGACTAGCTTAAGCTCCTACGAGCAGTACTTC. The encoded protein is CASSRMTSLSSYEQYF.

Ten or more counts support this clonotype. The gene calls are TRBV20-1 and TRBJ2-3; maybe TRBD1 (5 bases). Trimming cost V 7 bases and J 2 bases, with 19 bases left between them. The germline V gene has CDR1 DFQATT and CDR2 SNEGSKA (reference sequence). The CDR3 has 15 residues. The CDR3 DNA is TGCAGTGGGGGCGATGCTACTTTAGTCACAGATACGCAGTATTTT. Residues: CSGGDATLVTDTQYF.

This clonotype came up a few times. The V gene is TRBV5-1, the J gene TRBJ2-1; D gene unclear. The CDR3 length is 14 residues. V shed 2 bases and J shed 0 bases, with 6 bases lying between them. CDR1 is SGHRS and CDR2 is YFSETQ in the germline V gene. CDR3 in amino acids: CASSLADSYNEQFF. CDR3 sequence (DNA): TGCGCCAGCAGCTTAGCTGACTCCTACAATGAGCAGTTCTTC.

The chain joins TRBV12-3 or TRBV12-4 to TRBJ2-3; D gene ambiguous. This CDR3 is 12 amino acids long. V lost 7 bases, J lost 4 bases, and 9 bases lay in between. The CDR3 reads CASTPVPDTQYF. In DNA form, the CDR3 reads TGTGCCAGCACTCCCGTTCCAGATACGCAGTATTTT.

The rearrangement links TRBV10-2 to TRBJ2-7, with 8 bases identical to TRBD1. Germline CDR1 and CDR2: WSHSY and SAAADI. The CDR3 loop spans 13 amino acids. Trimming at V came to 4 bases and at J to 4 bases, leaving 3 bases not matched to a gene. The CDR3 DNA is TGCGCCAGCAGTGGGACAGGGAGTTACGAGCAGTACTTC. Amino acids: CASSGTGSYEQYF.